This TCR beta chain derives from a study of blood T cell repertoires in COVID-19. The repertoire was sequenced with immunoSEQ multiplex PCR; TCRdb's copy has only in-frame clones and lacks some. The table has roughly 240,000 clones, 75% to 85% seen once; the top ten hold 4.7%. Per germline, CDR1 SGHRS and CDR2 YFSETQ. Trimming left V 0 bases short and J 2 bases short, with 9 bases between. This CDR3 contains 14 residues. This receptor was obtained from a woman in her 70s with acute or convalescent COVID-19. The sequencing input was peripheral blood. The rearrangement joins TRBV5-1 to TRBJ2-7; possibly TRBD2 for D (5 bases). For the CDR3, the DNA is TGCGCCAGCAGCTTGGAAGGGAGCGCCTACGAGCAGTACTTC. Residues: CASSLEGSAYEQYF. Filled out from reference TRBV5-1 and TRBJ2-7, the complete variable domain reads KAGVTQTPRYLIKTRGQQVTLSCSPISGHRSVSWYQQTPGQGLQFLFEYFSETQRNKGNFPGRFSGRQFSNSRSEMNVSTLELGDSALYLCASSLEGSAYEQYFGPGTRLTVT.